The 27 T cell receptor beta chains below come from one sample, sequenced in a study of blood T cell repertoires in COVID-19. Here immunoSEQ multiplex PCR was the method, and the copy in TCRdb shows in-frame clones only, minus some. The sample records a few hundred thousand clones, 65% to 90% being singletons. Material: peripheral blood. These receptors all come from a woman aged 70-85 years with COVID-19, enrolled during active disease.

V usage is TRBV5-1 and J usage is TRBJ2-7; TRBD1 matches 7 bases. CDR3 length: 13 residues. J gave up 4 bases and V 5 bases, and 6 bases lay outside the gene matches. Germline V gene lookup returns CDR1 SGHRS and CDR2 YFSETQ. The CDR3 is CASSRDRRYEQYF. The CDR3 nucleotides are TGCGCCAGCAGTCGGGACAGACGTTACGAGCAGTACTTC.

The chain combines TRBV7-2 with TRBJ1-1; TRBD1 agrees at 7 bases. The CDR3 has 13 amino acids. Germline CDR1 reads SGHTA; CDR2 reads FQGNSA. With V trimmed by 10 bases and J by 0 bases, 5 bases remained unmatched. The DNA for the CDR3 is TGTGCCACCCAAACAGGGGTGAACACTGAAGCTTTCTTT. Residues: CATQTGVNTEAFF.

The chain joins TRBV19 to TRBJ1-6; no definite D call. This CDR3 spans 16 amino acids. The germline gives CDR1 LNHDA, CDR2 SQIVND (reference sequence). V shed 7 bases and J shed 6 bases, with 19 bases lying between them. CDR3 loop: CASNPLGEVPNSPLHF. CDR3 DNA sequence: TGTGCCAGTAACCCCCTTGGAGAAGTACCTAATTCACCCCTCCACTTT.

For this clone: This sample also contains other DNA sequences that code for the same CDR3. The gene calls are TRBV19 and TRBJ1-1; 8 nucleotides align to TRBD1. The trim removed 5 bases at V and 3 bases at J, leaving 2 bases unmatched. Germline V gene lookup returns CDR1 LNHDA and CDR2 SQIVND (reference sequence). This CDR3 is 13 amino acids long. The CDR3 nucleotides are TGTGCCAGTAGTTCGACAGGGGACACTGAAGCTTTCTTT. Translated, it gives CASSSTGDTEAFF.

This sequence joins TRBV4-3 and TRBJ2-5; the match to TRBD2 covers 8 bases. CDR3 length: 13 amino acids. V lost 5 bases, J lost 4 bases, and 3 bases stayed unmatched. The germline gives CDR1 LGHNA, CDR2 YSLEER. CDR3: CASSKRERETQYF. CDR3 sequence (DNA): TGCGCCAGCAGCAAGCGGGAGCGAGAGACCCAGTACTTC.

The rearrangement uses TRBV18 and TRBJ1-5; D is possibly TRBD1 (5 bases). In germline, CDR1 is KGHSH, CDR2 LQKENI. V was clipped by 1 base and J by 0 bases, with 16 bases between them. This CDR3 comprises 18 residues. As DNA, the CDR3 is TGTGCCAGCTCACCACAGATGCAGGGACTGGGTAGCAATCAGCCCCAGCATTTT. Protein sequence: CASSPQMQGLGSNQPQHF.

This chain links TRBV2 with TRBJ1-1; D perhaps matches TRBD1 (5 bases). CDR1 SNHLY and CDR2 FYNNEI come from the germline V gene. The germline V and J ends were trimmed by 5 bases and 3 bases, with 13 bases remaining between them. The CDR3 has 14 residues. The CDR3 region has the DNA TGTGCCAGCAGTTTACAGGAGACCTACACTGAAGCTTTCTTT. It yields the protein CASSLQETYTEAFF. The complete variable domain, with remaining parts taken from reference TRBV2 and TRBJ1-1, reads EPEVTQTPSHQVTQMGQEVILRCVPISNHLYFYWYRQILGQKVEFLVSFYNNEISEKSEIFDDQFSVERPDGSNFTLKIRSTKLEDSAMYFCASSLQETYTEAFFGQGTRLTVV.

V is TRBV2 and J is TRBJ1-2; unclear D gene. CDR1 is SNHLY, CDR2 FYNNEI, per germline. V was clipped by 3 bases and J by 4 bases, with 15 bases between them. The CDR3 consists of 15 residues. CDR3 loop: CASSDVQLRIYGYTF. CDR3 in DNA: TGTGCCAGCAGTGACGTCCAACTCCGAATCTATGGCTACACCTTC.

A remark on this clone: Being one base from a much bigger clone, this may be a read error. V usage is TRBV7-6 and J usage is TRBJ1-1; D not certain. The V end lost 3 bases, the J end lost 1 base, and 6 bases lay between the germline ends. CDR3 length: 13 residues. Germline values: CDR1 SGHVS, CDR2 FNYEAQ. In DNA, the CDR3 is TGTGCCAGCAGCTTTAACACGAACACTGAAGCTTTCTTT. It yields the protein CASSFNTNTEAFF.

This chain uses TRBV27 with TRBJ1-5; possibly TRBD1 for D (6 bases). The V end lost 5 bases, the J end lost 9 bases, and 32 bases lay between the germline ends. CDR1 is MNHEY and CDR2 is SMNVEV in the germline V gene (reference sequence). CDR3 length equals 19 residues. The CDR3 loop is CASSPSSGLGPQRGGPQHF. The CDR3, as DNA: TGTGCCAGCAGTCCGTCGTCGGGTCTTGGTCCCCAGAGGGGGGGGCCCCAGCATTTT.

The chain is built from TRBV6-5 and TRBJ2-3; 12 nucleotides line up with TRBD1. The CDR3 length is 16 residues. V lost 3 bases to trimming and J lost 7 bases; unmatched junction nucleotides: 8. Germline values: CDR1 MNHEY, CDR2 SVGAGI. The DNA for the CDR3 is TGTGCCAGCAGTTATTCCGGGACAGGGGGCGCGAATACGCAGTATTTT. Its translation: CASSYSGTGGANTQYF.

The rearrangement joins TRBV11-2 to TRBJ2-7; TRBD2 matches 13 bases. The CDR3 extends over 15 amino acids. Germline CDR1 is SGHAT and CDR2 is FQNNGV. J gave up 6 bases and V 6 bases, and 8 bases lay outside the gene matches. CDR3 sequence reads: CASSFLRTSGGEQYF. DNA of the CDR3: TGTGCCAGCAGTTTTCTTCGGACTAGCGGGGGCGAGCAGTACTTC. Supplemented by reference TRBV11-2 and TRBJ2-7, the full variable domain reads EAGVAQSPRYKIIEKRQSVAFWCNPISGHATLYWYQQILGQGPKLLIQFQNNGVVDDSQLPKDRFSAERLKGVDSTLKIQPAKLEDSAVYLCASSFLRTSGGEQYFGPGTRLTVT.

The chain combines TRBV6-6 with TRBJ2-7; maybe TRBD2 (5 bases). The CDR3 loop spans 12 amino acids. V was shortened by 6 bases and J by 1 base, with 7 bases between the two germline ends. Germline V gives CDR1 MNHNY, CDR2 SVGAGI (reference sequence). Here the CDR3 DNA reads TGTGCCAGCAGCTCGGGATCCTACGAGCAGTACTTC. Translating gives CASSSGSYEQYF.

The rearrangement links TRBV3-1 (or the pseudogene TRBV3-2) to TRBJ1-2; TRBD1 matches 7 bases. Per germline, CDR1 LGHDT and CDR2 YNNKEL (reference sequence). Trimming at V came to 6 bases and at J to 8 bases, leaving 12 bases not matched to a gene. CDR3 length: 14 amino acids. This CDR3 is CASRRSTGAIGYTF. CDR3 DNA: TGTGCCAGCAGGAGGTCTACAGGGGCGATCGGCTACACCTTC.

The chain is built from TRBV3-1 (or the pseudogene TRBV3-2) and TRBJ2-1; D is unclear. V shed 0 bases and J shed 0 bases, with 9 bases lying between them. The CDR3 runs to 16 residues. The germline gives CDR1 LGHDT, CDR2 YNNKEL (reference sequence). This CDR3 reads CASSQESRSSYNEQFF. CDR3 coding DNA: TGTGCCAGCAGCCAAGAGTCCAGAAGCTCCTACAATGAGCAGTTCTTC.

The V call is TRBV19, the J call TRBJ1-6; 7 nucleotides align to TRBD1. In germline, CDR1 is LNHDA, CDR2 SQIVND (reference sequence). V shed 4 bases, J shed 5 bases, and the junction held 2 bases outside the gene matches. This CDR3 is 14 amino acids long. CDR3 in amino acids: CASSTGQNNSPLHF. CDR3 DNA sequence: TGTGCCAGTAGTACGGGACAGAATAATTCACCCCTCCACTTT.

This chain connects TRBV5-6 to TRBJ2-1; 12 positions agree with TRBD2. Germline CDR1 reads SGHDT; CDR2 reads YYEEEE. This CDR3 is built from 15 residues. Germline trimming cut 5 bases from V and 10 bases from J; bases unmatched to any gene: 10. CDR3: CASRKRLAGDGEQFF. In DNA form, the CDR3 reads TGTGCCAGCAGAAAAAGACTAGCGGGAGATGGAGAGCAGTTCTTC.

This clone appeared a single time. The V gene is TRBV19, the J gene TRBJ1-2, with TRBD1 identical over 7 bases. The ends lost 6 bases at V and 4 bases at J; junction bases unmatched: 8. The CDR3 runs to 14 residues. In germline, CDR1 is LNHDA, CDR2 SQIVND (reference sequence). DNA of the CDR3: TGTGCCAGTAGCCTCGACAGGGATTCCTATGGCTACACCTTC. It codes for CASSLDRDSYGYTF.

The chain joins TRBV3-1 (or the pseudogene TRBV3-2) to TRBJ2-3, with D hard to call. The CDR3 has 13 residues. Trimming shortened V by 4 bases and J by 4 bases, and 9 bases separated the two germline ends. The germline CDR1 and CDR2 sequences are LGHDT and YNNKEL (reference sequence). The CDR3: CASSPNLADTQYF. CDR3 coding DNA: TGTGCCAGCAGCCCAAACTTGGCAGATACGCAGTATTTT.

This chain uses TRBV5-1 with TRBJ2-7, with D hard to call. Germline CDR1 is SGHRS and CDR2 is YFSETQ. V lost 0 bases and J 3 bases, leaving 13 bases between the germline ends. The length of the CDR3 is 15 residues. The CDR3 sequence: CASSLEPARYYEQYF. CDR3 coding DNA: TGCGCCAGCAGCTTGGAACCAGCTAGGTACTACGAGCAGTACTTC.

The chain carries TRBV28 and TRBJ1-1, with D possibly TRBD1 on 5 matching bases. There are 14 residues in the CDR3. The V and J ends lost 2 bases and 2 bases respectively, with 9 bases between them. Germline CDR1 is MDHEN and CDR2 is SYDVKM. CDR3 nucleotide sequence: TGTGCCAGCAGTTTAGCCAGGGTCAACACTGAAGCTTTCTTT. The encoded protein is CASSLARVNTEAFF.

The CDR3 sequence: CASSPGQGFRSGANVLTF. CDR3 DNA: TGTGCCAGCAGCCCAGGACAGGGGTTTAGGTCTGGGGCCAACGTCCTGACTTTC. The V call is TRBV11-3, the J call TRBJ2-6; 9 bases align to TRBD1. Germline CDR1 SGHNT, CDR2 YENEEA. V lost 5 bases to trimming and J lost 1 base; unmatched junction nucleotides: 9. The CDR3 has 18 residues.

The chain links TRBV24-1 to TRBJ2-1; 7 bases fit TRBD2. The CDR3 has 14 amino acids. CDR1 and CDR2 from the germline V gene are KGHDR and SFDVKD. The J segment lost 5 bases and the V segment lost 4 bases, leaving 4 bases of the junction unmatched. The CDR3 protein is CATSDPAGDNEQFF. CDR3 nucleotides: TGTGCCACCAGTGACCCCGCGGGGGACAATGAGCAGTTCTTC.

Points on this clone: Different DNA sequences within this sample yield the same CDR3. The rearrangement links TRBV24-1 to TRBJ2-2; possible D gene TRBD1, 5 bases. Deletions cut 3 bases from V and 6 bases from J, with 10 bases between. Germline V CDR1 and CDR2: KGHDR, SFDVKD. This CDR3 region has 14 residues. CDR3 nucleotide sequence: TGTGCCACCAGTGATCCCCAGGGATCCGGGGAGCTGTTTTTT. Protein product: CATSDPQGSGELFF.

V gene TRBV19 combines with J gene TRBJ2-3, with a possible D match to TRBD2 (6 bases). Between the trimmed V and J ends, which lost 1 base and 2 bases, there was a span of 10 bases. The CDR3 totals 15 residues. Germline CDR1 is LNHDA and CDR2 is SQIVND (reference sequence). CDR3 DNA sequence: TGTGCCAGTAGTATAGGTATAGCGGACACAGATACGCAGTATTTT. It yields the protein CASSIGIADTDTQYF.

V gene TRBV5-1 combines with J gene TRBJ2-3; the D is unclear. The CDR3 spans 14 residues. Looked up from germline, CDR1 is SGHRS and CDR2 is YFSETQ. Deletions cut 3 bases from V and 5 bases from J, with 13 bases between. In DNA, the CDR3 is TGCGCCAGCAGCTCCGGAGACGTAGGAGATACGCAGTATTTT. Encoded protein: CASSSGDVGDTQYF.

The chain is built from TRBV18 and TRBJ1-2; weak D call: TRBD1 (6 bases). The CDR3 spans 14 residues. Trimming took 5 bases from V and 5 from J, leaving 15 bases between them. Germline V gene data show CDR1 as KGHSH and CDR2 as LQKENI. CDR3: CASSTGSIGYGYTF. The CDR3 DNA is TGTGCCAGCTCAACAGGGTCCATTGGGTATGGCTACACCTTC. The variable domain in full, with the rest retrieved from reference TRBV18 and TRBJ1-2, is NAGVMQNPRHLVRRRGQEARLRCSPMKGHSHVYWYRQLPEEGLKFMVYLQKENIIDESGMPKERFSAEFPKEGPSILRIQQVVRGDSAAYFCASSTGSIGYGYTFGSGTRLTVV.